These T cell receptor beta chains were read from a single sample in a study of naive and memory T cell subsets. TCRdb analysed the UMI-ligation and nested PCR reads with MiXCR anew, one entry per CDR3 protein. The sample lists more than 20,000 distinct CDR3 sequences; 6% were seen once. The material was skin, obtained from a tuberculin skin test site. The source of these receptors is an adult in good health. CDR3s include the opening cysteine and the closing phenylalanine or tryptophan. Each record gives: J gene, V gene, CDR3 protein.

>TRBJ2-5|TRBV7-8
CASSQGTSGRGGQETQYF
>TRBJ2-7|TRBV6-2/TRBV6-3
CASTYSGYEQYF
>TRBJ1-2|TRBV10-3
CAIRLDSESNYGYTF
>TRBJ2-7|TRBV10-3
CAISESRDGVRNEQYF
>TRBJ2-1|TRBV28
CASSLNAKWPLQEQFF
>TRBJ2-3|TRBV29-1
CSVVGGTSDSTDTQYF
>TRBJ2-2|TRBV13
CASSLGHWNTGELFF
>TRBJ1-1|TRBV7-2
CASSSLPGIPLRVAFF
>TRBJ1-1|TRBV5-6
CASSAHIMNTEAFF
>TRBJ1-5|TRBV5-1
CASSLAGLLNQPQHF
>TRBJ2-1|TRBV6-2/TRBV6-3
CASSARDFYNEQFF
>TRBJ1-5|TRBV7-2
CASSLVLGPGNQPQHF
>TRBJ2-3|TRBV7-9
CASSFTSETDTQYF
>TRBJ2-3|TRBV11-2
CASSLDRGATDTQYF
>TRBJ1-1|TRBV7-9
CASTPLVRTGALRMNTEAFF
>TRBJ2-7|TRBV12-3/TRBV12-4
CASSLSGGVGDEQYF